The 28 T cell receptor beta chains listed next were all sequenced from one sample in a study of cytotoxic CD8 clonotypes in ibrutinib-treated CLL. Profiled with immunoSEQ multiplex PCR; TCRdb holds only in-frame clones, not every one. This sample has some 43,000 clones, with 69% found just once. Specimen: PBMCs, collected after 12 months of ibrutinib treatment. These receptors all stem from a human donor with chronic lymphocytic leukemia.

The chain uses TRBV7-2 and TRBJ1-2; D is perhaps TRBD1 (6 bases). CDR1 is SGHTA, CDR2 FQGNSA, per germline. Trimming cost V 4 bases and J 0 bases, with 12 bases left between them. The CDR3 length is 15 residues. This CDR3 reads CASSSRTDTNYGYTF. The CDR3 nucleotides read TGTGCCAGCAGCTCGAGGACAGACACTAACTATGGCTACACCTTC.

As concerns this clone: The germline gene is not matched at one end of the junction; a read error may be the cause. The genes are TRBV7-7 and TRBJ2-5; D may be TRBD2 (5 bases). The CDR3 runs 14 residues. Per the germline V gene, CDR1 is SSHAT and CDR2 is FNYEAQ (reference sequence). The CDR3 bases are TGTGCTAGCAGCCCAAGCGGTCGCCAAGAGACCCAGTACTTC. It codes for CASSPSGRQETQYF. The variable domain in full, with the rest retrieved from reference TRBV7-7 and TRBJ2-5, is GAGVSQSPRYKVTKRGQDVTLRCDPISSHATLYWYQQALGQGPEFLTYFNYEAQPDKSGLPSDRFSAERPEGSISTLTIQRTEQRDSAMYRCASSPSGRQETQYFGPGTRLLVL.

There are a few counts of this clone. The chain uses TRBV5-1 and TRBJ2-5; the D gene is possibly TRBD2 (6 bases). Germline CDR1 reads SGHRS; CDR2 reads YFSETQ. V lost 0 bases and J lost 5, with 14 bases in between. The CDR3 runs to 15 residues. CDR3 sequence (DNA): TGCGCCAGCAGCTTGGATGCGGGGCTTGGGGAGACCCAGTACTTC. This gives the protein CASSLDAGLGETQYF.

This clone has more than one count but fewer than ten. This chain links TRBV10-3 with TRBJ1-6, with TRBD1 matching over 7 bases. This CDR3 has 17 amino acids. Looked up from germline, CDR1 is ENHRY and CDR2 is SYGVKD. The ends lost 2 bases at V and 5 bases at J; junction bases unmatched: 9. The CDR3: CAISEPGDRAHNSPLHF. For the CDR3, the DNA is TGTGCCATCAGTGAGCCGGGCGACAGGGCTCATAATTCACCCCTCCACTTT.

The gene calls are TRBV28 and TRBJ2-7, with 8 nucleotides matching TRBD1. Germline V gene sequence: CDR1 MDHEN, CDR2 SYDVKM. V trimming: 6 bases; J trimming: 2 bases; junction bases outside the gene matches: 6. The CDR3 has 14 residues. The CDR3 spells CASRRTGWAYEQYF. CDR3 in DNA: TGTGCCAGCAGGAGGACAGGGTGGGCCTACGAGCAGTACTTC.

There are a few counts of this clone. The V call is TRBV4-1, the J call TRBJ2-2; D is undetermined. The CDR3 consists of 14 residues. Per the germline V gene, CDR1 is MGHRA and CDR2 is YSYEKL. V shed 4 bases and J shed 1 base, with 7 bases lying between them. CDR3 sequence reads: CASSPSKNTGELFF. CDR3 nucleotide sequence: TGCGCCAGCAGCCCCAGTAAGAACACCGGGGAGCTGTTTTTT.

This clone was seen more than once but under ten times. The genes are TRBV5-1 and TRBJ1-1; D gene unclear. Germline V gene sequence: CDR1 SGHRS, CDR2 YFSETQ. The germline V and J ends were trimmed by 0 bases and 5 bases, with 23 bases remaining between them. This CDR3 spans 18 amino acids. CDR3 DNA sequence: TGCGCCAGCAGCTTGGATCCCCCCTCACAACGACCGGGTACTGAAGCTTTCTTT. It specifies CASSLDPPSQRPGTEAFF.

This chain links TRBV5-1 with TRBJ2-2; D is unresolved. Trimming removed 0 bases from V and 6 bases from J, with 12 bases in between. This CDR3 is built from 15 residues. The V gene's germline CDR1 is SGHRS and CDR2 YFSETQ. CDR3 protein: CASSLAITGPGELFF. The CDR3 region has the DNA TGCGCCAGCAGCTTGGCCATCACCGGTCCCGGGGAGCTGTTTTTT.

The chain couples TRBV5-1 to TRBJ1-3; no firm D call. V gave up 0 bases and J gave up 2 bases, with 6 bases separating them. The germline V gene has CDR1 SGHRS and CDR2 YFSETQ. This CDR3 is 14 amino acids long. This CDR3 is CASSLAAAGNTIYF. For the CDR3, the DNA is TGCGCCAGCAGCTTGGCCGCCGCTGGAAACACCATATATTTT.

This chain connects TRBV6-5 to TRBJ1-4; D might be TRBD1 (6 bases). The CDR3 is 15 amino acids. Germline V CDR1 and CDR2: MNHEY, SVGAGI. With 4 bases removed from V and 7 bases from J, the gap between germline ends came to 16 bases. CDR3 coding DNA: TGTGCCAGCAGTTTTAACAGGGCAAGTGTTGAAAAACTGTTTTTT. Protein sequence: CASSFNRASVEKLFF.

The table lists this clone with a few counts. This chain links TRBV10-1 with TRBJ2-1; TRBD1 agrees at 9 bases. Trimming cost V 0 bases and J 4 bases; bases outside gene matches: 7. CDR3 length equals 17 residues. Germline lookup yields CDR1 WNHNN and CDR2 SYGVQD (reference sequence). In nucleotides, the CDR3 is TGCGCCAGCAGTGAGTCGCGGGGACAGGGCCATTACAATGAGCAGTTCTTC. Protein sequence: CASSESRGQGHYNEQFF.

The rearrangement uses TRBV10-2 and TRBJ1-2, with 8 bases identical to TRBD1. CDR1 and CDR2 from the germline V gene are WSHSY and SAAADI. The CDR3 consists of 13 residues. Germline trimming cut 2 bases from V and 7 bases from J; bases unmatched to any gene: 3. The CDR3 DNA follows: TGCGCCAGCAGTGAGCAGGGGGCGGGTGGCTACACCTTC. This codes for CASSEQGAGGYTF.

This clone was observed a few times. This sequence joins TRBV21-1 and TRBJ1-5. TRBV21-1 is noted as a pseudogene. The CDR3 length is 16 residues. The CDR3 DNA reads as TGTGCCAGCAGCAAATGGAGGTGCCGAGGCAATCAGCCCCAGCATTTT. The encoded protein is CASSKWRCRGNQPQHF.

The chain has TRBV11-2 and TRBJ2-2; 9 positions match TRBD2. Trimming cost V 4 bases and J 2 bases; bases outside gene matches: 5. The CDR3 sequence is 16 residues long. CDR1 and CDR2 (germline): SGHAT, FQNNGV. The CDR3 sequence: CASSSRGGANTGELFF. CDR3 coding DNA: TGTGCCAGCAGCTCCCGCGGGGGGGCTAACACCGGGGAGCTGTTTTTT.

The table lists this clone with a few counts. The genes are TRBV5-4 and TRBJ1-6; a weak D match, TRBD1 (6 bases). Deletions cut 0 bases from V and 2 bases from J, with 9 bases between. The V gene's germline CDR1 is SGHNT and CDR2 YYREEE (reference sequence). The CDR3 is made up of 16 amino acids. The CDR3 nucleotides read TGTGCCAGCAGCTTGGCGGGGGCTACCTATAATTCACCCCTCCACTTT. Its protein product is CASSLAGATYNSPLHF.

The DNA for the CDR3 is TGTGCCAGCAGTTCTGACGCAACTGGGGCCAACGTCCTGACTTTC. Encoded protein: CASSSDATGANVLTF. The gene calls are TRBV6-1 and TRBJ2-6; D unresolved. V was pared by 5 bases and J by 2 bases, with 10 bases between. Germline CDR1 MNHNS, CDR2 SASEGT. The CDR3 totals 15 residues.

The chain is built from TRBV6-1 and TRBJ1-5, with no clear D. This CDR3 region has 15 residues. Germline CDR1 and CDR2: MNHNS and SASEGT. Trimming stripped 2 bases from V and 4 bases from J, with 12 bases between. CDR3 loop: CASSEFVGRNQPQHF. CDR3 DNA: TGTGCCAGCAGTGAATTCGTGGGTCGGAATCAGCCCCAGCATTTT.

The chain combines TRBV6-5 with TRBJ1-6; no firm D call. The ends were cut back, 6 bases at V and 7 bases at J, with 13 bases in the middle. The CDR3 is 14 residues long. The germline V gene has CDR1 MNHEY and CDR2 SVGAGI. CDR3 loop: CASRPGRINSPLHF. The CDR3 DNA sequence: TGTGCCAGCAGACCCGGACGGATAAATTCACCCCTCCACTTT.

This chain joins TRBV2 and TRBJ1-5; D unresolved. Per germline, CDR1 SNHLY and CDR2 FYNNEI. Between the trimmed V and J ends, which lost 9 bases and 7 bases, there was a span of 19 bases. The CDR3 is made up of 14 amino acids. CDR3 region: CASHGLRTGQPQHF. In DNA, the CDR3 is TGTGCCAGTCATGGACTGCGGACGGGACAGCCCCAGCATTTT.

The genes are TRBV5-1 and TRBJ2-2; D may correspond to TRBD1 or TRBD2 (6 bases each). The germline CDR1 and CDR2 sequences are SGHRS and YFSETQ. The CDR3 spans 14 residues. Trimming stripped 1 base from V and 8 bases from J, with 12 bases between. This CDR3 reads CASSLPGATGELFF. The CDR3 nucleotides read TGCGCCAGCAGCTTGCCGGGGGCGACTGGGGAGCTGTTTTTT.

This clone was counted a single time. The CDR3 reads CATSSARTGYSYEQYF. The CDR3 nucleotides are TGTGCCACCAGCAGCGCACGGACAGGCTACTCCTACGAGCAGTACTTC. The rearrangement links TRBV15 to TRBJ2-7; 7 bases are a match to TRBD1. V lost 3 bases, J lost 0 bases, and 8 bases stayed unmatched. The germline V gene encodes CDR1 LNHNV and CDR2 YYDKDF (reference sequence). CDR3 size: 16 residues.

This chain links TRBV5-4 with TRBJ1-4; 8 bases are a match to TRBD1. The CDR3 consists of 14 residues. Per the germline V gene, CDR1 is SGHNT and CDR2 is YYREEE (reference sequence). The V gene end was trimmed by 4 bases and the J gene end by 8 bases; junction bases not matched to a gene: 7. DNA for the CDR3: TGTGCCAGCAGCCCCGGACAGGGCGAAGAAAAACTGTTTTTT. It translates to CASSPGQGEEKLFF.

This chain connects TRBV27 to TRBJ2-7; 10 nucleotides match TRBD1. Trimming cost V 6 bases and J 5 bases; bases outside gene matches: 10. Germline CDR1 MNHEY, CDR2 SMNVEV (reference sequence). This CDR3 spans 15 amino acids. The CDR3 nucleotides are TGTGCCAGCAGGGCGGGACAGGGGATGATAGACGAGCAGTACTTC. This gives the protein CASRAGQGMIDEQYF.

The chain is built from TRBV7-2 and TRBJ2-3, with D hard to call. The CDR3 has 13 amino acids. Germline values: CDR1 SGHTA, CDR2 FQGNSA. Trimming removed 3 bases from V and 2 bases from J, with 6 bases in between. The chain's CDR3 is CASSFASTDTQYF. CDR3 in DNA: TGTGCCAGCAGCTTTGCCTCCACAGATACGCAGTATTTT.

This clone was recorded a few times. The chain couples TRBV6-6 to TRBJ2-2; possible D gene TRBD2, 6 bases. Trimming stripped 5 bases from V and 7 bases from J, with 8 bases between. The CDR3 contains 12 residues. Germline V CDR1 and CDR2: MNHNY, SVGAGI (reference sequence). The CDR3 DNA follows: TGTGCCAGCAGTACGGGGGACGGGGAGCTGTTTTTT. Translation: CASSTGDGELFF.

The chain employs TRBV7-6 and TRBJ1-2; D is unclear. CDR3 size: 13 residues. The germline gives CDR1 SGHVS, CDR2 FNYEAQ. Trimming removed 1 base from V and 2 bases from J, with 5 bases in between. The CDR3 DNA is TGTGCCAGCAGCTTAGACAAGAACTATGGCTACACCTTC. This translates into CASSLDKNYGYTF.

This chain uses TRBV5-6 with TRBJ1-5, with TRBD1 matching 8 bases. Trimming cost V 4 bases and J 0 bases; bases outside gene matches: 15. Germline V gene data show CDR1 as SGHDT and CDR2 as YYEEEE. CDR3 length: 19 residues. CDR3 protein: CASSRGQGGGPYSNQPQHF. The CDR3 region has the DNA TGTGCCAGCAGCCGAGGACAGGGTGGAGGTCCTTATAGCAATCAGCCCCAGCATTTT.

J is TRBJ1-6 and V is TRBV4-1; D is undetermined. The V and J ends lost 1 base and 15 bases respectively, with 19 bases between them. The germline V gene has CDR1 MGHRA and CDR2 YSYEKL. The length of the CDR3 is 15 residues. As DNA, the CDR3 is TGCGCCAGCAGCCAAGTGAAAGAATTTAATTCAGTCCTCCACTTT. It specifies CASSQVKEFNSVLHF.